The 26 T cell receptor beta chains listed next were all sequenced from one sample in a study of T cells in localized non-small cell lung cancer. Produced via immunoSEQ multiplex PCR; TCRdb's table is partial and in-frame only. This sample has roughly 26,000 clones; 85% to 95% occur once, and the top ten carry over 3.5%. The sequencing used peripheral blood, collected before any cancer treatment. The receptors come from a female donor older than 55 with stage II squamous cell lung carcinoma.

The count of this clone is one. The gene calls are TRBV5-8 and TRBJ1-1, with no clear D. The CDR3 runs to 13 residues. Trimming stripped 2 bases from V and 5 bases from J, with 10 bases between. From germline, CDR1 is SGHTS and CDR2 YDEGEE. The CDR3 DNA sequence: TGTGCCAGCAGCTTCCGTAAGCTTACTGAAGCTTTCTTT. It codes for CASSFRKLTEAFF.

V and J are TRBV5-1 and TRBJ2-3; D ambiguous. Germline-derived CDR1 and CDR2 are SGHRS and YFSETQ. Trimming took off 3 bases at V and 6 bases at J, with 11 bases between the two ends. The length of the CDR3 is 13 residues. CDR3 sequence (DNA): TGCGCCAGCAGCTCCCTGAATGGGGATACGCAGTATTTT. This gives the protein CASSSLNGDTQYF.

The chain links TRBV2 to TRBJ1-2, with D perhaps TRBD1 (5 bases). Trimming stripped 1 base from V and 9 bases from J, with 12 bases between. Germline-derived CDR1 and CDR2 are SNHLY and FYNNEI. CDR3 length: 13 amino acids. CDR3 nucleotides: TGTGCCAGCAGTGAAGTAACTGGGGGGAGCTACACCTTC. It translates to CASSEVTGGSYTF.

V gene TRBV18 combines with J gene TRBJ1-5; D may be TRBD1 (5 bases). CDR3 size: 15 residues. The ends were cut back, 4 bases at V and 3 bases at J, with 13 bases in the middle. Germline-derived CDR1 and CDR2 are KGHSH and LQKENI. The CDR3 reads CASSLTGRANQPQHF. DNA of the CDR3: TGTGCCAGCTCACTAACGGGCAGGGCCAATCAGCCCCAGCATTTT.

The chain recombines TRBV2 with TRBJ2-4, with D possibly TRBD1 on 5 matching bases. CDR3 length equals 13 residues. The germline V gene encodes CDR1 SNHLY and CDR2 FYNNEI. The V gene lost 6 bases and the J gene lost 9 bases, with 15 bases spanning the gap. The CDR3 sequence is CASRGAFKPIQYF. The DNA of the CDR3 is TGTGCCAGCAGAGGGGCCTTTAAACCCATTCAGTACTTC.

The chain carries TRBV7-8 and TRBJ2-5; 10 bases agree with TRBD2. With V trimmed by 5 bases and J by 9 bases, 15 bases remained unmatched. This CDR3 comprises 16 residues. Germline values: CDR1 SGHVS, CDR2 FQNEAQ. CDR3 sequence: CASSREGLAKGGAQYF. DNA for the CDR3: TGTGCCAGCAGCCGCGAGGGACTAGCGAAAGGGGGGGCCCAGTACTTC.

The V call is TRBV9, the J call TRBJ1-2; the D is unclear. Trimming removed 0 bases from V and 3 bases from J, with 12 bases in between. The CDR3 totals 15 residues. From germline, CDR1 is SGDLS and CDR2 YYNGEE. This chain's CDR3 is CASSVAEQLYYGYTF. As DNA, the CDR3 is TGTGCCAGCAGCGTAGCAGAACAGCTGTACTATGGCTACACCTTC.

This clone has more than one count but fewer than ten. The chain carries TRBV4-3 and TRBJ1-2, with a weak D call TRBD1 (5 bases). V was pared by 0 bases and J by 3 bases, with 5 bases between. This CDR3 has 13 residues. Germline V gene lookup returns CDR1 LGHNA and CDR2 YSLEER. The CDR3 region has the DNA TGCGCCAGCAGCCAAGAACAGGACTATGGCTACACCTTC. This gives the protein CASSQEQDYGYTF.

The rearrangement joins TRBV5-1 to TRBJ1-1; D is ambiguous. Looked up from germline, CDR1 is SGHRS and CDR2 is YFSETQ. The CDR3 loop spans 16 amino acids. V dropped 4 bases and J dropped 1 base, with 17 bases sitting between them. CDR3 in amino acids: CASSPRPAPGNTEAFF. DNA for the CDR3: TGCGCCAGCAGCCCCCGGCCCGCCCCAGGGAACACTGAAGCTTTCTTT.

The chain joins TRBV19 to TRBJ1-1; 7 bases map to TRBD1. The V gene end was trimmed by 5 bases and the J gene end by 5 bases; junction bases not matched to a gene: 5. The germline CDR1 and CDR2 sequences are LNHDA and SQIVND (reference sequence). This CDR3 contains 13 residues. As DNA, the CDR3 is TGTGCCAGTAGTTCCACAGGGGAGACTGAAGCTTTCTTT. Amino acids: CASSSTGETEAFF.

The V call is TRBV20-1, the J call TRBJ2-5, with D perhaps given as TRBD1 or TRBD2 (6 bases each). CDR3 length: 11 amino acids. With 7 bases removed from V and 3 bases from J, the gap between germline ends came to 9 bases. Germline values: CDR1 DFQATT, CDR2 SNEGSKA (reference sequence). The CDR3 coding sequence is TGCAGTGGGGGGGACAAAGAGACCCAGTACTTC. Protein: CSGGDKETQYF.

This clone was picked up one time. The chain uses TRBV9 and TRBJ2-3; 12 bases are a match to TRBD1. Per germline, CDR1 SGDLS and CDR2 YYNGEE. This CDR3 has 15 amino acids. The J segment lost 5 bases and the V segment lost 2 bases, leaving 3 bases of the junction unmatched. CDR3 residues: CASSVGQGALDTQYF. CDR3 nucleotide sequence: TGTGCCAGCAGCGTGGGACAGGGGGCATTAGATACGCAGTATTTT.

CDR3 nucleotides: TGTGCCAGCAGTTTAGGGAGCTCTGGGGCCAACGTCCTGACTTTC. Its translation is CASSLGSSGANVLTF. The chain recombines TRBV28 with TRBJ2-6; possibly TRBD2 for D (5 bases). Germline lookup yields CDR1 MDHEN and CDR2 SYDVKM. This CDR3 is 15 amino acids long. V was cut by 2 bases and J by 0 bases, with 5 bases left in between.

This chain uses TRBV19 with TRBJ1-6, with 8 bases identical to TRBD1. V lost 5 bases and J lost 6; bases outside the gene matches: 9. Germline values: CDR1 LNHDA, CDR2 SQIVND (reference sequence). The CDR3 covers 16 residues. CDR3 region: CASSFSSGGGNSPLHF. The DNA of the CDR3 is TGTGCCAGTAGTTTCTCCTCAGGGGGCGGTAATTCACCCCTCCACTTT.

This rearrangement joins TRBV6-5 to TRBJ1-1; weak D call: TRBD1 (5 bases). This CDR3 comprises 15 residues. V gave up 6 bases and J gave up 5 bases, with 19 bases separating them. Germline assignment: CDR1 MNHEY and CDR2 SVGAGI. CDR3 sequence reads: CASSRGGVPVTEAFF. The CDR3 coding sequence is TGTGCCAGCAGCCGAGGAGGGGTCCCCGTAACTGAAGCTTTCTTT.

The chain recombines TRBV19 with TRBJ2-1; 9 nucleotides align to TRBD1. Germline assignment: CDR1 LNHDA and CDR2 SQIVND (reference sequence). The CDR3 runs 15 residues. V shed 10 bases, J shed 3 bases, and the junction held 10 bases outside the gene matches. The CDR3: CATEFGTGHYNEQFF. CDR3 coding DNA: TGTGCCACTGAATTCGGGACAGGGCACTACAATGAGCAGTTCTTC.

This CDR3 is CASSPSASGGITGELFF. CDR3 bases: TGTGCCAGCAGCCCCAGCGCTAGCGGGGGAATAACCGGGGAGCTGTTTTTT. This sequence joins TRBV7-9 and TRBJ2-2, with TRBD2 identical over 10 bases. J was trimmed by 5 bases and V by 5 bases; bases with no gene match: 11. CDR1 and CDR2 (germline): SEHNR, FQNEAQ (reference sequence). This CDR3 is built from 17 residues. Complete variable domain (other parts from reference TRBV7-9 and TRBJ2-2): DTGVSQNPRHKITKRGQNVTFRCDPISEHNRLYWYRQTLGQGPEFLTYFQNEAQLEKSRLLSDRFSAERPKGSFSTLEIQRTEQGDSAMYLCASSPSASGGITGELFFGEGSRLTVL.

V and J are TRBV7-2 and TRBJ1-1; 8 positions match TRBD1. Germline loops: CDR1 SGHTA, CDR2 FQGNSA. Trimming at V came to 0 bases and at J to 10 bases, leaving 10 bases not matched to a gene. The CDR3 is made up of 15 amino acids. The CDR3 loop reads CASSLARQGAYGAFF. CDR3 DNA sequence: TGTGCCAGCAGCTTAGCAAGGCAGGGGGCTTACGGAGCTTTCTTT. Using reference TRBV7-2 and TRBJ1-1 for the parts outside the CDR3, the full variable domain is GAGVSQSPSNKVTEKGKDVELRCDPISGHTALYWYRQSLGQGLEFLIYFQGNSAPDKSGLPSDRFSAERTGGSVSTLTIQRTQQEDSAVYLCASSLARQGAYGAFFGQGTRLTVV.

The chain has TRBV6-5 and TRBJ1-3, with D uncertain. The germline V gene encodes CDR1 MNHEY and CDR2 SVGAGI. Trimming removed 6 bases at V and 4 bases at J, with 4 bases between. This CDR3 contains 11 residues. The DNA of the CDR3 is TGTGCCAGCAGCCGAGGAAACACCATATATTTT. Translating gives CASSRGNTIYF.

The chain carries TRBV5-6 and TRBJ1-2, with D possibly TRBD1 on 6 matching bases. The CDR3 sequence is 13 residues long. In germline, CDR1 is SGHDT, CDR2 YYEEEE. Trimming took 2 bases from V and 5 from J, leaving 10 bases between them. The CDR3 is CASSLSRGYGYTF. CDR3 nucleotides: TGTGCCAGCAGCTTATCCAGGGGATATGGCTACACCTTC.

This rearrangement joins TRBV19 to TRBJ1-2; D remains ambiguous. The germline V gene has CDR1 LNHDA and CDR2 SQIVND (reference sequence). CDR3 size: 16 residues. V shed 5 bases and J shed 5 bases, with 21 bases lying between them. The CDR3: CASSSQWPAGRYGYTF. As DNA, the CDR3 is TGTGCCAGTAGTTCCCAGTGGCCGGCAGGAAGATATGGCTACACCTTC.

This clone has only one observation. J is TRBJ1-2 and V is TRBV6-1; a possible D gene is TRBD1 (6 bases). This CDR3 contains 14 residues. V was shortened by 6 bases and J by 2 bases, with 13 bases between the two germline ends. Germline V gene sequence: CDR1 MNHNS, CDR2 SASEGT. CDR3 in DNA: TGTGCCAGCAGCCGACAGGCGGCGAACTATGGCTACACCTTC. Translating it yields CASSRQAANYGYTF.

This rearrangement joins TRBV6-4 to TRBJ2-1; 10 bases agree with TRBD2. Trimming cost V 3 bases and J 4 bases; bases outside gene matches: 3. This CDR3 spans 15 amino acids. Germline CDR1 MRHNA, CDR2 SNTAGT. In DNA form, the CDR3 reads TGTGCCAGCAGTGATGGACTAGCGGATTACAATGAGCAGTTCTTC. Encoded protein: CASSDGLADYNEQFF.

The chain uses TRBV10-3 and TRBJ1-1; TRBD1 might be the D (5 bases). The CDR3 totals 12 residues. Trimming shortened V by 8 bases and J by 7 bases, and 14 bases separated the two germline ends. CDR1 ENHRY and CDR2 SYGVKD come from the germline V gene. The CDR3 loop is CAIGSGDYEAFF. The CDR3 DNA follows: TGTGCCATCGGATCCGGGGACTATGAAGCTTTCTTT.

This clone was counted once. CDR3 in amino acids: CASSLVGTGSNSPLHF. Written as DNA, the CDR3 is TGTGCCAGCAGCTTGGTTGGGACAGGGTCTAATTCACCCCTCCACTTT. The rearrangement links TRBV5-5 to TRBJ1-6, with 9 nucleotides matching TRBD1. V trimming: 0 bases; J trimming: 6 bases; junction bases outside the gene matches: 4. Germline values: CDR1 SGHKS, CDR2 YYEKEE (reference sequence). This CDR3 region has 16 residues.

Here the CDR3 DNA reads TGTGCCAGCAGCTTGGACGGAGAGGGTCCCATGAACACTGAAGCTTTCTTT. It is translated as CASSLDGEGPMNTEAFF. The rearrangement uses TRBV5-6 and TRBJ1-1, with D hard to call. The CDR3 runs to 17 residues. Trimming pared 0 bases from V and 0 bases from J, leaving 15 bases between. CDR1 and CDR2 (germline): SGHDT, YYEEEE.